The clone carrying this T cell receptor beta chain was picked up many times. No antigen is known for it. The source of the sample is a study of early T cells in non-severe SARS-CoV-2 infection. Study-level information: Sequencing of unsorted whole blood was done on bulk RNA, leaving chains unpaired. General study findings and limits: Anti-spike CD8 responses were favored by VDJdb matching, which missed private and CD4 specificities.

V lost 9 bases, J lost 11 bases, and 13 bases stayed unmatched. The germline V gene encodes CDR1 KGHDR and CDR2 SFDVKD. This CDR3 has 16 amino acids. The library protocol tagged individual cDNA molecules with unique molecular identifiers. A single record per CDR3 protein comes from TCRdb applying MiXCR to the 5' RACE reads. Of roughly 86,000 distinct CDR3 sequences listed, roughly 14% were seen once; the top ten hold approximately 0.62%. The sequence came from an adult who was a healthcare worker with PCR-confirmed SARS-CoV-2 infection or an uninfected control (not recorded which). This sequence joins TRBV24-1 and TRBJ2-1, with TRBD2 matching 15 bases. The sequencing input was whole blood. CDR3 loop: CATRSGGLAGGHKQFF. The CDR3 nucleotides read TGTGCCACCCGCTCAGGGGGACTAGCGGGGGGCCATAAGCAGTTCTTC.